The text below deals with one TCR beta chain. This specimen belongs to a study of blood T cell repertoires in COVID-19. Overall study: The origin of the acute and convalescent COVID-19 samples was the United States, Italy and Spain. Sources were T cells, B-cell-depleted T cells, or PBMCs; the material itself was cDNA or gDNA.

Generated by immunoSEQ multiplex PCR, the TCRdb table keeps only in-frame clones and is missing some. The sample has 99,000 or so clones, 80% to 90% seen once. The CDR3 runs 17 residues. The ends lost 5 bases at V and 4 bases at J; junction bases unmatched: 13. Germline loops: CDR1 PRHDT, CDR2 FYEKMQ (reference sequence). The rearrangement uses TRBV13 and TRBJ2-7; the match to TRBD2 covers 11 bases. This TCR was sampled from a man aged 50 or older with COVID-19, enrolled during active disease. Material for sequencing was peripheral blood. CDR3 protein: CASSPGVGLAGGYEQYF. CDR3 coding DNA: TGTGCCAGCAGCCCCGGGGTAGGGCTAGCGGGGGGTTACGAGCAGTACTTC. Based on the CDR3 plus reference TRBV13 and TRBJ2-7, the full variable domain is AAGVIQSPRHLIKEKRETATLKCYPIPRHDTVYWYQQGPGQDPQFLISFYEKMQSDKGSIPDRFSAQQFSDYHSELNMSSLELGDSALYFCASSPGVGLAGGYEQYFGPGTRLTVT.